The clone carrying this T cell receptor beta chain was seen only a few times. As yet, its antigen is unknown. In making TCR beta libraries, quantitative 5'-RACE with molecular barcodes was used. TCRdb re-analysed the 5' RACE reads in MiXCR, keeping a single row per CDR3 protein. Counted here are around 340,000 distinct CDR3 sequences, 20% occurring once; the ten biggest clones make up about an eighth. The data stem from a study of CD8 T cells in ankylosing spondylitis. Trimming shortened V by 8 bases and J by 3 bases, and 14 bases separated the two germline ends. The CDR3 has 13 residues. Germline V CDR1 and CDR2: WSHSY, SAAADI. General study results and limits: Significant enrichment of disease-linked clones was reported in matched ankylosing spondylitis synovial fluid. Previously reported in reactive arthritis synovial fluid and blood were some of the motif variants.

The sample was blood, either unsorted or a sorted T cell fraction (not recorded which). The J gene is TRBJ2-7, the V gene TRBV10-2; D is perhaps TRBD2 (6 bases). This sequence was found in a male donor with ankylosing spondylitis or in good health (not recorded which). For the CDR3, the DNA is TGCGCCAGCTATCCGGGACTCTACTACGAGCAGTACTTC. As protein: CASYPGLYYEQYF.